The 26 T cell receptor beta chains reported below all come from one sample, sequenced in a study of CD8 T cells in ankylosing spondylitis. Findings of the study overall: In ankylosing spondylitis blood, a motif of fewer than 10 highly homologous TCR beta variants appeared characteristic.

From the 5' RACE reads, TCRdb called clonotypes with MiXCR, one entry per CDR3 protein. Of about 480,000 distinct CDR3 sequences in the sample, roughly a sixth were seen once. These receptors have no identified antigens. Sample: blood, either unsorted or a sorted T cell fraction (not recorded which). The receptors derive from a male donor with ankylosing spondylitis.

This chain links TRBV6-5 with TRBJ1-3; D perhaps matches TRBD1 (6 bases). The V and J ends lost 0 bases and 2 bases respectively, with 11 bases between them. Germline V lookup: CDR1 MNHEY, CDR2 SVGAGI. This CDR3 has 16 residues. CDR3 region: CASSYSPGATGNTIYF. The DNA of the CDR3 is TGTGCCAGCAGTTACTCGCCAGGGGCGACTGGAAACACCATATATTTT.

This clonotype was recorded a few times. The junction does not match germline at one end; this may be a read error. V usage is TRBV20-1 and J usage is TRBJ2-6; 10 bases are a match to TRBD1. This CDR3 is 14 amino acids long. The germline CDR1 and CDR2 sequences are DFQATT and SNEGSKA (reference sequence). This CDR3 is CSASQGQGGNVLTF. CDR3 in DNA: TGCAGTGCTAGCCAAGGACAGGGGGGCAACGTCCTGACTTTC.

This clonotype was observed a few times. The rearrangement uses TRBV5-8 and TRBJ2-3, with D possibly being TRBD1 (5 bases). The CDR3 covers 16 residues. Germline loops: CDR1 SGHTS, CDR2 YDEGEE. Trimming pared 7 bases from V and 0 bases from J, leaving 18 bases between. In DNA form, the CDR3 reads TGTGCCAGCCTCCCAGGGCAGAGGATTAGCACAGATACGCAGTATTTT. Translated, it gives CASLPGQRISTDTQYF.

The rearrangement uses TRBV29-1 and TRBJ2-5; D gene unclear. The germline CDR1 and CDR2 sequences are SQVTM and ANQGSEA. With 7 bases removed from V and 1 base from J, the gap between germline ends came to 7 bases. CDR3 length: 11 amino acids. CDR3 in amino acids: CSAAPQETQYF. In DNA, the CDR3 is TGCAGCGCCGCCCCCCAAGAGACCCAGTACTTC. Combining the CDR3 with reference TRBV29-1 and TRBJ2-5 gives the whole variable domain SAVISQKPSRDICQRGTSLTIQCQVDSQVTMMFWYRQQPGQSLTLIATANQGSEATYESGFVIDKFPISRPNLTFSTLTVSNMSPEDSSIYLCSAAPQETQYFGPGTRLLVL.

This chain connects TRBV7-2 to TRBJ1-2; 7 positions match TRBD1. The CDR3 runs 13 residues. Germline values: CDR1 SGHTA, CDR2 FQGNSA. The J segment lost 5 bases and the V segment lost 4 bases, leaving 4 bases of the junction unmatched. The CDR3 sequence: CASSWDSSYGYTF. The CDR3 nucleotides read TGTGCCAGCAGCTGGGACAGCTCGTATGGCTACACCTTC.

This clonotype was observed a handful of times. The DNA of the CDR3 is TGTGCCAGCAGCTCCGACTTCTCCGTAGTCACCGGGGAGCTGTTTTTT. Its protein product is CASSSDFSVVTGELFF. The rearrangement links TRBV5-6 to TRBJ2-2; unclear D gene. V lost 3 bases and J lost 4, with 16 bases in between. Germline V gene data show CDR1 as SGHDT and CDR2 as YYEEEE. The CDR3 has 16 residues.

This clonotype was seen only a few times. J is TRBJ2-7 and V is TRBV6-1; D is possibly TRBD1 (6 bases). With 7 bases removed from V and 7 bases from J, the gap between germline ends came to 17 bases. Germline loops: CDR1 MNHNS, CDR2 SASEGT. The CDR3 spans 13 residues. Here the CDR3 reads CASKGQIWGEQYF. The DNA of the CDR3 is TGTGCCAGCAAGGGACAAATTTGGGGGGAGCAGTACTTC.

This clonotype was found many times. The J gene is TRBJ1-1, the V gene TRBV12-3 or TRBV12-4, with a weak D call TRBD1 (5 bases). The V and J ends lost 1 base and 3 bases respectively, with 15 bases between them. The CDR3 runs 16 residues. CDR3 in DNA: TGTGCCAGCAGTTTAGGGCTGGGGGTAGGGGACACTGAAGCTTTCTTT. Its translation: CASSLGLGVGDTEAFF.

This clonotype was detected ten times or more. The genes are TRBV5-6 and TRBJ2-1; the match to TRBD2 covers 7 bases. Germline loops: CDR1 SGHDT, CDR2 YYEEEE. The CDR3 totals 14 residues. J gave up 6 bases and V 0 bases, and 3 bases lay outside the gene matches. The CDR3 coding sequence is TGTGCCAGCAGCTTGGGGGGGGGGACCAATGAGCAGTTCTTC. This gives the protein CASSLGGGTNEQFF.

V gene TRBV5-1 combines with J gene TRBJ1-2, with D possibly being TRBD1 (6 bases). The V gene's germline CDR1 is SGHRS and CDR2 YFSETQ. There are 16 residues in the CDR3. Trimming stripped 0 bases from V and 4 bases from J, with 16 bases between. The CDR3 reads CASSLGALQGTYGYTF. DNA for the CDR3: TGCGCCAGCAGCTTGGGGGCCTTACAGGGCACCTATGGCTACACCTTC.

The table lists this clonotype with a few counts. The chain recombines TRBV25-1 with TRBJ2-5, with 10 positions matching TRBD1. CDR3 length equals 16 residues. Trimming removed 4 bases from V and 1 base from J; junction bases left unmatched: 6. CDR1 MGHDK and CDR2 SYGVNS come from the germline V gene. DNA of the CDR3: TGTGCCAGCAGTGCGGGGACAGGGGCGACCCAAGAGACCCAGTACTTC. This encodes CASSAGTGATQETQYF.

This clonotype was picked up a small number of times. The rearrangement uses TRBV4-2 and TRBJ2-1; 8 nucleotides match TRBD2. Trimming took 1 base from V and 9 from J; bases not matched to a gene: 26. This CDR3 is 21 amino acids long. Germline V gene sequence: CDR1 LGHNA, CDR2 YNFKEQ. The CDR3 DNA reads TGTGCCAGCAGCCAAGTAGAACTTGCCCTTCTAGGCGACGGGAGGGCGGGTGAGCAGTTCTTC. Translation gives CASSQVELALLGDGRAGEQFF.

This chain uses TRBV5-8 with TRBJ2-7; D may be TRBD1 or TRBD2 (5 bases each). This CDR3 contains 17 residues. The germline gives CDR1 SGHTS, CDR2 YDEGEE. The V gene lost 2 bases and the J gene lost 2 bases, with 20 bases spanning the gap. Here the CDR3 reads CASSFSSGTKVTYEQYF. The CDR3 DNA sequence: TGTGCCAGCAGCTTTTCTTCCGGGACGAAGGTCACCTACGAGCAGTACTTC.

The chain uses TRBV20-1 and TRBJ2-3; 11 bases line up with TRBD2. After removal of 0 bases from V and 3 bases from J, the junction contained 17 bases not matched to a gene. The CDR3 is 20 amino acids. Germline V CDR1 and CDR2: DFQATT, SNEGSKA (reference sequence). CDR3 sequence (DNA): TGCAGTGCTAGAGATCGAGGATTAGCGGGAGGGCCGTTTGCGACAGATACGCAGTATTTT. It specifies CSARDRGLAGGPFATDTQYF.

This clonotype was seen more than once but under ten times. The V call is TRBV7-2, the J call TRBJ2-2; D is perhaps TRBD2 (6 bases). V was trimmed by 5 bases and J by 5 bases, leaving 12 bases between them. CDR1 is SGHTA and CDR2 is FQGNSA in the germline V gene. The CDR3 sequence is 14 residues long. In DNA, the CDR3 is TGTGCCAGCAGCACCGAACTAGCTACCGGGGAGCTGTTTTTT. Translating gives CASSTELATGELFF.

The chain couples TRBV5-1 to TRBJ2-1, with 7 bases aligning to TRBD1. The CDR3 extends over 17 amino acids. Germline loops: CDR1 SGHRS, CDR2 YFSETQ. The V segment lost 3 bases and the J segment 1 base; nucleotides outside the gene matches: 10. The CDR3 loop reads CASSSGQPGQSYNEQFF. The CDR3 DNA sequence: TGCGCCAGCAGCTCTGGGCAGCCGGGACAGTCCTACAATGAGCAGTTCTTC. Drawing the rest from reference TRBV5-1 and TRBJ2-1, the complete variable domain is KAGVTQTPRYLIKTRGQQVTLSCSPISGHRSVSWYQQTPGQGLQFLFEYFSETQRNKGNFPGRFSGRQFSNSRSEMNVSTLELGDSALYLCASSSGQPGQSYNEQFFGPGTRLTVL.

This clonotype appeared a few times. The gene calls are TRBV20-1 and TRBJ2-1, with TRBD2 identical over 11 bases. Trimming cost V 0 bases and J 7 bases; bases outside gene matches: 8. This CDR3 has 16 amino acids. From germline, CDR1 is DFQATT and CDR2 SNEGSKA (reference sequence). CDR3 nucleotides: TGCAGTGCTAGAGATTTTAAGGCTAGCGGGAGGAATGAGCAGTTCTTC. It yields the protein CSARDFKASGRNEQFF.

The chain has TRBV4-2 and TRBJ2-7; the match to TRBD2 covers 8 bases. V dropped 4 bases and J dropped 3; count of bases not matched to a gene: 8. Germline V gene sequence: CDR1 LGHNA, CDR2 YNFKEQ. This CDR3 contains 15 residues. CDR3 sequence reads: CASSLPLAGIYEQYF. The CDR3 DNA is TGTGCCAGCAGCCTACCCTTAGCGGGAATCTACGAGCAGTACTTC.

The sample holds many counts of this clonotype. The chain carries TRBV5-1 and TRBJ2-7, with a possible D match to TRBD1 (5 bases). Germline V gene data show CDR1 as SGHRS and CDR2 as YFSETQ. CDR3 size: 13 residues. Trimming cost V 1 base and J 1 base, with 6 bases left between them. This CDR3 reads CASSLTGSYEQYF. DNA for the CDR3: TGCGCCAGCAGCTTGACAGGATCCTACGAGCAGTACTTC.

The chain recombines TRBV27 with TRBJ1-1, with no clear D. V lost 0 bases to trimming and J lost 0 bases, with 11 bases between them. The CDR3 contains 16 residues. Looked up from germline, CDR1 is MNHEY and CDR2 is SMNVEV (reference sequence). Here the CDR3 DNA reads TGTGCCAGCAGTTTATCGCCGACGGCAATGAACACTGAAGCTTTCTTT. Protein: CASSLSPTAMNTEAFF.

This clonotype has just a few counts. This rearrangement joins TRBV18 to TRBJ2-5; D not certain. V lost 8 bases and J 4 bases, leaving 8 bases between the germline ends. This CDR3 is built from 11 residues. Germline CDR1 and CDR2: KGHSH and LQKENI. CDR3 nucleotides: TGTGCCAGCACCGGATCAGAGACCCAGTACTTC. Its translation is CASTGSETQYF.

The V call is TRBV20-1, the J call TRBJ2-7; 14 nucleotides agree with TRBD2. The germline V gene has CDR1 DFQATT and CDR2 SNEGSKA (reference sequence). The V segment lost 6 bases and the J segment 0 bases; nucleotides outside the gene matches: 7. This CDR3 spans 16 amino acids. The CDR3 DNA sequence: TGCAGTGCGAAGGGACTAGCGGGAGCCCTCTCCTACGAGCAGTACTTC. It specifies CSAKGLAGALSYEQYF.

This clonotype was observed a handful of times. The rearrangement links TRBV7-9 to TRBJ2-3; tentatively, D is TRBD1 (6 bases). CDR1 is SEHNR, CDR2 FQNEAQ, per germline (reference sequence). The CDR3 extends over 17 amino acids. Trimming removed 3 bases at V and 4 bases at J, with 20 bases between. The CDR3 sequence: CASSFQGTGSVADTQYF. For the CDR3, the DNA is TGTGCCAGCAGCTTTCAAGGTACAGGGTCGGTGGCAGATACGCAGTATTTT.

This clonotype was detected only a few times. The chain employs TRBV20-1 and TRBJ2-3; D uncertain. The CDR3 loop spans 12 amino acids. The germline V and J ends were trimmed by 3 bases and 3 bases, with 7 bases remaining between them. Germline CDR1 DFQATT, CDR2 SNEGSKA (reference sequence). CDR3 sequence (DNA): TGCAGTGCTAGTTTGGGGACAGATACGCAGTATTTT. The encoded protein is CSASLGTDTQYF.

The gene calls are TRBV9 and TRBJ2-5, with TRBD2 matching 13 bases. With 4 bases clipped from V and 3 bases from J, the junction kept 3 bases outside the gene matches. Germline loops: CDR1 SGDLS, CDR2 YYNGEE. There are 15 residues in the CDR3. CDR3 coding DNA: TGTGCCAGCAGCCCCGGACTAGCGGGAGAAGAGACCCAGTACTTC. It specifies CASSPGLAGEETQYF.

This clonotype was counted between two and nine times. The chain joins TRBV12-3 or TRBV12-4 to TRBJ1-3, with TRBD1 matching 9 bases. CDR3 size: 18 residues. V shed 3 bases, J shed 0 bases, and the junction held 9 bases outside the gene matches. CDR3 loop: CASSFTGTGLNSGNTIYF. CDR3 DNA sequence: TGTGCCAGCAGTTTTACCGGGACAGGGCTCAACTCTGGAAACACCATATATTTT.